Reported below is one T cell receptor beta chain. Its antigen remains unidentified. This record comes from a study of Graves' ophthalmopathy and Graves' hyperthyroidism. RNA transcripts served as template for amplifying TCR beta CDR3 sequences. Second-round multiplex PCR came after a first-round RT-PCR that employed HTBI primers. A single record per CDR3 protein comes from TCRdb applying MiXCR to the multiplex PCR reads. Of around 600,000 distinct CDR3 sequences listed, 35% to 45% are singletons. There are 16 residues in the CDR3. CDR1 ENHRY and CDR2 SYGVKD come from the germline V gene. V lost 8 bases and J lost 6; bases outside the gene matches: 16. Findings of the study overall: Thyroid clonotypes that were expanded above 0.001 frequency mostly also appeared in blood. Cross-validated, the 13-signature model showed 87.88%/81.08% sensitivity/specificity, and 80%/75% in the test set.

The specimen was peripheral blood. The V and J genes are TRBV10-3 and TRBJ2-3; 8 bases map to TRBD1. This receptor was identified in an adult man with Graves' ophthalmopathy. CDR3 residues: CAISTTLGTGRDTQYF. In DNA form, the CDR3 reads TGTGCCATCTCGACGACCCTGGGGACAGGTCGCGATACGCAGTATTTT.